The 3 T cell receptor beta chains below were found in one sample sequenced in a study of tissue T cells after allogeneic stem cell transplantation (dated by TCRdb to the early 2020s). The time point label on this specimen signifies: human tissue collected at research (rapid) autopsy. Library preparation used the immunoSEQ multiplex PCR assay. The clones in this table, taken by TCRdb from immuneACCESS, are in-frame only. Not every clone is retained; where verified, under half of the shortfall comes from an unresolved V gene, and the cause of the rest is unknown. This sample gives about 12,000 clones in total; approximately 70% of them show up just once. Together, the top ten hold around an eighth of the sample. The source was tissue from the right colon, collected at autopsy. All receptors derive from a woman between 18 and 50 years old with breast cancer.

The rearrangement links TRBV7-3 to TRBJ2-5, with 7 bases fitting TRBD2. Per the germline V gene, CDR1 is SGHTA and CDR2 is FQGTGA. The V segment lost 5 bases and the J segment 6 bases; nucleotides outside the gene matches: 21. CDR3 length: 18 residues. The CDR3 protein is CASSPPPWAGAFGKTQYF. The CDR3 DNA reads TGTGCCAGCAGCCCCCCCCCGTGGGCGGGAGCTTTTGGAAAGACCCAGTACTTC.

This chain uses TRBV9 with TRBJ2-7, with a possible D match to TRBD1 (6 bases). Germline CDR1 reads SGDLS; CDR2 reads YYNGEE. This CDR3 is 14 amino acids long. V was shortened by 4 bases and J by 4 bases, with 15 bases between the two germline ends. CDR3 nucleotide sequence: TGTGCCAGCAGCCCAGGACAGACTTCTTACGAGCAGTACTTC. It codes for CASSPGQTSYEQYF. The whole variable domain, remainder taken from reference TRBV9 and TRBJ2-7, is DSGVTQTPKHLITATGQRVTLRCSPRSGDLSVYWYQQSLDQGLQFLIQYYNGEERAKGNILERFSAQQFPDLHSELNLSSLELGDSALYFCASSPGQTSYEQYFGPGTRLTVT.

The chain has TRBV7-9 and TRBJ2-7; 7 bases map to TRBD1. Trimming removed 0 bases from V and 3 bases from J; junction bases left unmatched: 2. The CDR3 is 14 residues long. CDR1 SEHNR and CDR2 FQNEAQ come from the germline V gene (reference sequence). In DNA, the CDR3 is TGTGCCAGCAGCTTAGCGGACAGGCACTACGAGCAGTACTTC. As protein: CASSLADRHYEQYF. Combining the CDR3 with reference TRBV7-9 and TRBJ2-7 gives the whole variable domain DTGVSQNPRHKITKRGQNVTFRCDPISEHNRLYWYRQTLGQGPEFLTYFQNEAQLEKSRLLSDRFSAERPKGSFSTLEIQRTEQGDSAMYLCASSLADRHYEQYFGPGTRLTVT.